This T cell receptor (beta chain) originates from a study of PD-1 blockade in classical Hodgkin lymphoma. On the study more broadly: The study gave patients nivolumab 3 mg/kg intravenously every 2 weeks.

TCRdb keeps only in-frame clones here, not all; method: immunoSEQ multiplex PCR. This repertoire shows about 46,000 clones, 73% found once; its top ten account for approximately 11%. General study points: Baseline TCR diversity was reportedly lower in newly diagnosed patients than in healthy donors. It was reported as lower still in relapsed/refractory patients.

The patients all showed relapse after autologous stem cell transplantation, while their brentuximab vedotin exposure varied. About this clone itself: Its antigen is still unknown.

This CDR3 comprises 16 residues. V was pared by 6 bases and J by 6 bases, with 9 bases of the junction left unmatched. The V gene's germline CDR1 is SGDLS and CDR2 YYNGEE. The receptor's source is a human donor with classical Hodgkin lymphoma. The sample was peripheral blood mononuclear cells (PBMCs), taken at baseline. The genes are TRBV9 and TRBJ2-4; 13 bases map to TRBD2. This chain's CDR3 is CASNTEGLAGRNIQYF. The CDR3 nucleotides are TGTGCCAGCAACACCGAGGGACTAGCGGGGAGAAACATTCAGTACTTC.